The entry below gives a single T cell receptor beta chain sequence along with its context. CDR1 and CDR2 (germline): MNHEY, SVGAGI. The CDR3 extends over 14 amino acids. Between the trimmed V and J ends, which lost 4 bases and 5 bases, there was a span of 14 bases. The data are from a study of T cell changes during pregnancy in multiple sclerosis. TCRdb keeps only in-frame clones here, not all; method: immunoSEQ multiplex PCR. The sample records around 54,000 clones, roughly 91% being singletons. This sequence originates from a female donor in good health, enrolled as a control in a pregnancy study. This specimen was CD4+ T cells from peripheral blood mononuclear cells, taken after pregnancy. The rearrangement links TRBV6-5 to TRBJ1-1, with a possible D match to TRBD1 (5 bases). This chain's CDR3 is CASSFSRVKTEAFF. The CDR3 DNA reads as TGTGCCAGCAGTTTCTCCAGGGTAAAAACTGAAGCTTTCTTT.